This T cell receptor beta chain was documented in a study of blood T cell repertoires in COVID-19. Here immunoSEQ multiplex PCR was the method, and the copy in TCRdb shows in-frame clones only, minus some. Here the sample spans 200,000 to 250,000 clones, 70% to 90% being singletons. The sequenced sample consisted of PBMCs or T cells enriched from blood (not recorded which). The receptor's source is a young man who had recovered from COVID-19.

The CDR3 DNA sequence: TGTGCTGGGCGGGAAACCTCTGGAAACACCATATATTTT. It codes for CAGRETSGNTIYF. This chain links TRBV12-3 or TRBV12-4 with TRBJ1-3, with D unclear. CDR3 length: 13 amino acids.